Listed below are T cell receptor beta chains from one sample, sequenced in a study of blood T cell repertoires in COVID-19. Sequencing was performed with immunoSEQ multiplex PCR; in TCRdb, only in-frame clones are kept and a portion is missing. Altogether some 97,000 clones are present, about 77% being singletons, with the ten largest covering over 10%. Sequencing was done on a sample of peripheral blood. These receptor sequences come from a woman in her 70s with acute or convalescent COVID-19. Each CDR3 is given with its conserved first and last residue. D genes are given only for firm matches. Clone size is not always given. Where it is, it says once, few, many or a class for expanded clones.

TRBJ1-4 NA NA TRBV28 TGTGCCAGCATTCAGGGAGGGCCAAATGAAAAACTGTTTTTT CASIQGGPNEKLFF
TRBJ1-1 NA NA TRBV4-1 TGCGCCAGCAGCCCGCAACAGGCATTTGAAGCTTTCTTT CASSPQQAFEAFF
TRBJ1-5 NA NA TRBV6-1 TGTGCCAGCAGTGAAGCAGGGAGGGTTCAGCCCCAGCATTTT CASSEAGRVQPQHF
TRBJ1-2 few TRBD1 TRBV27 TGTGCCAGCAGTTCCACAGGGGGCTATGGCTACACCTTC CASSSTGGYGYTF
TRBJ2-1 NA NA TRBV7-9 TGTGCCAGCAGCTTAAGACTAGGGAATGAGCAGTTCTTC CASSLRLGNEQFF
TRBJ1-5 NA NA TRBV7-2 TGTGCCAGCAGCCCCCACGGCAGGGTTGATAATCAGCCCCAGCATTTT CASSPHGRVDNQPQHF
TRBJ2-2 NA NA TRBV7-9 TGTGCCAGCAGCTCCACAGGGTGGCACACCGGGGAGCTGTTTTTT CASSSTGWHTGELFF
TRBJ1-2 NA TRBD1 TRBV5-6 TGTGCCAGCACCTCGACAGGGGAGGGACACACCTTC CASTSTGEGHTF
TRBJ1-5 NA TRBD1 TRBV19 TGTGCCAGTAGTATACTCCCGGGACAGGGGTATAGCAATCAGCCCCAGCATTTT CASSILPGQGYSNQPQHF
TRBJ2-2 NA TRBD2 TRBV7-3 TGTGCCAGCAGCTTAGAGGGGAGGGAAGTCACCGGGGAGCTGTTTTTT CASSLEGREVTGELFF
TRBJ1-1 NA TRBD1 TRBV11-3 TGTGCCAGCAGTTCCGACAGGGGGAACACTGAAGCTTTCTTT CASSSDRGNTEAFF
TRBJ2-7 NA TRBD1 TRBV5-1 TGCGCCAGCAGCTTGGCAGTCTGGGACAGGGACCACGAGCAGTACTTC CASSLAVWDRDHEQYF
TRBJ1-1 NA NA TRBV6-1 TGTGCCAGCAGTGATGCCGGGGGTGTGGATGAAGCTTTCTTT CASSDAGGVDEAFF
TRBJ2-3 NA TRBD2 TRBV5-6 TGTGCCAGCAGCTCACTGACTAGCGGAGATACGCAGTATTTT CASSSLTSGDTQYF
TRBJ1-1 few NA TRBV6-6 TGTGCCAGCAGTCCACCCCGAACAGGGAGGGGCCCGAACACTGAAGCTTTCTTT CASSPPRTGRGPNTEAFF
TRBJ2-2 NA TRBD1 TRBV19 TGTGCCAGCAGGCTGACAGGGGCGAACACCGGGGAGCTGTTTTTT CASRLTGANTGELFF
TRBJ2-1 NA TRBD2 TRBV4-2 TGTGCCAGCAGCCTTGGGGCGGGGGGCTACAATGAGCAGTTCTTC CASSLGAGGYNEQFF
TRBJ1-1 NA TRBD1 TRBV19 TGTGCCAGTAGTATAGGCACGGACAGGGCGGCTTTCTTT CASSIGTDRAAFF
TRBJ1-4 NA TRBD1 TRBV5-1 TGCGCCAGCAGCCGCGGACAGGGAAGAGTAGAAAAACTGTTTTTT CASSRGQGRVEKLFF
TRBJ1-1 NA NA TRBV19 TGTGCCAGTAGTTCCGGGATGAACACTGAAGCTTTCTTT CASSSGMNTEAFF
TRBJ1-6 NA NA TRBV10-3 TGTGCCTCGCACGACAGGTACTCACCCCTCCACTTT CASHDRYSPLHF
TRBJ1-1 NA TRBD1 TRBV5-6 TGTGCCAGCAGCTTCGGTGACAGGGACCAGAAAGCTTTCTTT CASSFGDRDQKAFF
TRBJ1-1 NA NA TRBV28 TGTGCCAGCTGCGGCTGGAAAGGCACTGAAGCTTTCTTT CASCGWKGTEAFF
TRBJ1-1 NA NA TRBV10-3 TGTGCCATCAGCCTGGAGGGAGGTGCGACTGAAGCTTTCTTT CAISLEGGATEAFF
TRBJ1-4 NA TRBD1 TRBV5-5 TGTGCCAGCAGCTTTCAGGGACAGTATAATGAAAAACTGTTTTTT CASSFQGQYNEKLFF
TRBJ1-2 NA TRBD1 TRBV6-2/TRBV6-3 TGTGCCAGCAGACCTGACAGGGAGAGAGGCTACACCTTC CASRPDRERGYTF
TRBJ2-1 NA TRBD2 TRBV3-1/TRBV3-2 TGTGCCAGCAGCCCTAGCGGGGGCCTCTACAATGAGCAGTTCTTC CASSPSGGLYNEQFF
TRBJ2-6 once NA TRBV5-1 TGCGCCAGCAGCTTGGAGGGGGCTGGGGCCAACGTCCTGACTTTC CASSLEGAGANVLTF
TRBJ1-5 NA NA TRBV19 TGTGCCAGTAGACTCAGGGATCAGCCCCAGCATTTT CASRLRDQPQHF
TRBJ2-7 NA NA TRBV4-2 TGTGCCAGCAGCCAGACGACAAGCGGCAGCTACGAGCAGTACTTC CASSQTTSGSYEQYF
TRBJ1-3 NA NA TRBV6-5 TGTGCCAGCAGTTACTCCGCGGGCATCAGAAACACCATATATTTT CASSYSAGIRNTIYF
TRBJ2-5 NA TRBD2 TRBV5-1 TGCGCCAGCAGCTCCTTCGGACTAGCGGCGGAGACCCAGTACTTC CASSSFGLAAETQYF
TRBJ2-1 NA NA TRBV3-1/TRBV3-2 TGTGCCAGCAGCCCGAGCTCCTACAATGAGCAGTTCTTC CASSPSSYNEQFF
TRBJ1-1 NA NA TRBV19 TGTGCCAGTAGTATTGGGGGGGCCCGGACTGAAGCTTTCTTT CASSIGGARTEAFF
TRBJ2-1 NA NA TRBV6-4 TGTGCCACCCGGGGAGGAGGCAATGAGCAGTTCTTC CATRGGGNEQFF
TRBJ1-4 NA NA TRBV11-2 TGTGCCAGCAGCTTACTCGGGACTGATAATGAAAAACTGTTTTTT CASSLLGTDNEKLFF
TRBJ2-5 NA TRBD1 TRBV7-6 TGTGCCAGCAGCTTAAGCTCGGCAGGGGGCCAAGAGACCCAGTACTTC CASSLSSAGGQETQYF
TRBJ1-1 NA NA TRBV30 TGTGCCTGGAGTGCCTCAAGGGGGGGCACTGAAGCTTTCTTT CAWSASRGGTEAFF
TRBJ2-7 NA NA TRBV27 TGTGCCAGCAGTTGGCGGGGTACAGCGTGGAGCTCCTACGAGCAGTACTTC CASSWRGTAWSSYEQYF
TRBJ1-2 NA NA TRBV30 TGTGCCTGGACAACAGGGACGTACTATGGCTACACCTTC CAWTTGTYYGYTF
TRBJ1-3 NA NA TRBV10-3 TGTGCCATCAGCTCGGTAGCGAGCTCTGGAAACACCATATATTTT CAISSVASSGNTIYF
TRBJ1-2 NA TRBD1 TRBV7-8 TGTGCCAGCAGCTTAGGCGGGGGTGGACAGGGTGGAAACTATGGCTACACCTTC CASSLGGGGQGGNYGYTF
TRBJ2-5 once TRBD2 TRBV3-1/TRBV3-2 TGTGCCAGCAGCCAAGCCGCGGGGGGGCAAGAGACCCAGTACTTC CASSQAAGGQETQYF
TRBJ1-2 NA NA TRBV11-2 TGTGCCAGCAGCTTGAGCCTTGGAGGGAGGGATGGCTACACCTTC CASSLSLGGRDGYTF
TRBJ2-3 NA NA TRBV7-2 TGTGCCAGCAGCCCCTTCCCCCCAGATACGCAGTATTTT CASSPFPPDTQYF
TRBJ1-1 NA TRBD1 TRBV5-1 TGCGCCAGCAGCTTACAGACAGGGGTGAACACTGAAGCTTTCTTT CASSLQTGVNTEAFF
TRBJ1-2 NA TRBD1 TRBV4-1 TGCGCCAGCAGTGCCGGGACAGGGGTGGGGGGCTACACCTTC CASSAGTGVGGYTF
TRBJ2-4 few NA TRBV5-1 TGCGCCAGCAGCTTGGGGGCTGCGGAGGGGTTTGACATTCAGTACTTC CASSLGAAEGFDIQYF
TRBJ1-5 NA TRBD1 TRBV7-9 TGTGCCAGCAGCGACCCCGGACAGGGAGGTAACAATCAGCCCCAGCATTTT CASSDPGQGGNNQPQHF
TRBJ1-6 NA TRBD1 TRBV5-1 TGCGCCAGCAGCTTGGCAGGGGGTATTCGAGTGAATTCACCCCTCCACTTT CASSLAGGIRVNSPLHF
TRBJ1-5 NA NA TRBV5-1 TGCGCCAGCAGCTTGGACGGCAGCCTCCGGCAGGTCCAGCATTTT CASSLDGSLRQVQHF
TRBJ2-5 once TRBD2 TRBV2 TGTGCCAGCAGTCCGGTGAGCGGGGTCCAAGAGACCCAGTACTTC CASSPVSGVQETQYF
TRBJ1-4 NA TRBD1 TRBV7-2 TGTGCCAGCACCACCCACGGACAGGGTAATGAAAAACTGTTTTTT CASTTHGQGNEKLFF
TRBJ2-3 NA NA TRBV7-3 TGTGCCAGCAGCTTGGGGGCGGGCTACACAGATACGCAGTATTTT CASSLGAGYTDTQYF